A single sample gave rise to the 28 T cell receptor beta chains below, sequenced in a study of blood T cell repertoires in COVID-19. The table came from immunoSEQ multiplex PCR; TCRdb's copy has only in-frame clones and leaves some out. Of some 50,000 clones listed, 65% to 85% were seen once; the top ten hold approximately 4.5%. Sequencing input: peripheral blood. The receptor source for this set is a man aged 50-59 years with active COVID-19.

This clone was seen once. The chain joins TRBV6-5 to TRBJ2-1; 10 nucleotides agree with TRBD1. Trimming removed 5 bases from V and 10 bases from J; junction bases left unmatched: 11. The germline gives CDR1 MNHEY, CDR2 SVGAGI. There are 15 residues in the CDR3. The CDR3 DNA is TGTGCCAGCAGTAATCCGGGACAGGGGAACGACGAGCAGTTCTTC. Encoded protein: CASSNPGQGNDEQFF.

The V gene is TRBV28, the J gene TRBJ2-7; tentative D call: TRBD1 (6 bases). V was clipped by 3 bases and J by 2 bases, with 14 bases between them. The CDR3 is 15 amino acids. Germline V CDR1 and CDR2: MDHEN, SYDVKM. CDR3 amino acids: CASSFVRSGAYEQYF. CDR3 nucleotides: TGTGCCAGCAGTTTTGTTAGGTCAGGGGCCTACGAGCAGTACTTC.

The genes are TRBV5-1 and TRBJ1-5; tentative D call: TRBD1 (5 bases). The CDR3 sequence is 15 residues long. The V end lost 4 bases, the J end lost 3 bases, and 14 bases lay between the germline ends. Germline-derived CDR1 and CDR2 are SGHRS and YFSETQ. The CDR3: CASSPIPGNNQPQHF. DNA of the CDR3: TGCGCCAGCAGCCCCATCCCAGGGAACAATCAGCCCCAGCATTTT.

This chain joins TRBV9 and TRBJ1-3, with 9 bases that match TRBD1. The CDR3 is made up of 16 amino acids. The V gene end was trimmed by 5 bases and the J gene end by 7 bases; junction bases not matched to a gene: 13. The germline CDR1 and CDR2 sequences are SGDLS and YYNGEE. Here the CDR3 DNA reads TGTGCCAGCAGTCTACAACCGGGACAGGGTAGGAACACCATATATTTT. Residues: CASSLQPGQGRNTIYF.

The chain joins TRBV14 to TRBJ2-5; possibly TRBD2 for D (6 bases). Trimming removed 5 bases from V and 4 bases from J, with 23 bases in between. The CDR3 is 17 amino acids. Germline CDR1 SGHDN, CDR2 FVKESK. CDR3 residues: CASSNLKGSGQGETQYF. CDR3 coding DNA: TGTGCCAGCAGCAACCTAAAGGGTAGCGGCCAGGGAGAGACCCAGTACTTC.

This clone was detected a few times. This chain joins TRBV2 and TRBJ1-2; 9 positions match TRBD1. The CDR3 covers 13 residues. The J segment lost 8 bases and the V segment lost 4 bases, leaving 5 bases of the junction unmatched. The germline CDR1 and CDR2 sequences are SNHLY and FYNNEI. CDR3 residues: CASSGGQGRGYTF. The CDR3 nucleotides are TGTGCCAGCAGTGGGGGACAGGGCCGGGGCTACACCTTC.

This sequence joins TRBV9 and TRBJ2-2; the match to TRBD1 covers 8 bases. V trimming: 2 bases; J trimming: 4 bases; junction bases outside the gene matches: 7. Germline V gene lookup returns CDR1 SGDLS and CDR2 YYNGEE. CDR3 size: 16 residues. CDR3 loop: CASSVRDRSFTGELFF. The CDR3 DNA is TGTGCCAGCAGCGTCCGGGACAGGTCTTTCACCGGGGAGCTGTTTTTT.

The chain is built from TRBV28 and TRBJ1-1; the D gene is possibly TRBD1 (6 bases). Germline loops: CDR1 MDHEN, CDR2 SYDVKM. This CDR3 is 15 amino acids long. With 6 bases removed from V and 0 bases from J, the gap between germline ends came to 14 bases. As DNA, the CDR3 is TGTGCCAGCAGCTCACCAGGACAGTTGAACACTGAAGCTTTCTTT. It yields the protein CASSSPGQLNTEAFF.

This clone was seen a single time. The chain recombines TRBV5-1 with TRBJ1-2; unclear D gene. The V gene lost 3 bases and the J gene lost 3 bases, with 15 bases spanning the gap. The V gene's germline CDR1 is SGHRS and CDR2 YFSETQ. The CDR3 extends over 15 amino acids. Written as DNA, the CDR3 is TGCGCCAGCAGCTACCGGGGAGGGTTCGACTATGGCTACACCTTC. This gives the protein CASSYRGGFDYGYTF.

CDR3 sequence (DNA): TGTGCCAGCAGCCGAGGACTAGCGGGGGGTTCCTCCTACAATGAGCAGTTCTTC. Encoded protein: CASSRGLAGGSSYNEQFF. The V gene is TRBV7-9, the J gene TRBJ2-1; 14 bases fit TRBD2. The J segment lost 0 bases and the V segment lost 5 bases, leaving 6 bases of the junction unmatched. Germline CDR1 and CDR2: SEHNR and FQNEAQ (reference sequence). The CDR3 sequence is 18 residues long.

In its sample, this clone was seen a few times. This sequence joins TRBV4-3 and TRBJ1-4, with 7 nucleotides matching TRBD1. The CDR3 contains 15 residues. The trim removed 2 bases at V and 5 bases at J, leaving 5 bases unmatched. Germline assignment: CDR1 LGHNA and CDR2 YSLEER. CDR3 residues: CASSQIQGLNEKLFF. CDR3 bases: TGCGCCAGCAGCCAAATACAGGGGCTAAATGAAAAACTGTTTTTT.

The chain recombines TRBV7-9 with TRBJ1-4; D unresolved. Germline CDR1 and CDR2: SEHNR and FQNEAQ (reference sequence). V was clipped by 1 base and J by 8 bases, with 11 bases between them. This CDR3 has 14 residues. CDR3 loop: CASSLGTGSEKLFF. CDR3 nucleotide sequence: TGTGCCAGCAGCTTAGGTACGGGTTCGGAAAAACTGTTTTTT.

V is TRBV5-6 and J is TRBJ1-6; D perhaps matches TRBD1 (6 bases). This CDR3 spans 14 amino acids. CDR1 is SGHDT and CDR2 is YYEEEE in the germline V gene. V was cut by 5 bases and J by 7 bases, with 13 bases left in between. Here the CDR3 DNA reads TGTGCCAGCAGGGAACAGGGTGGCAATTCACCCCTCCACTTT. Translating it yields CASREQGGNSPLHF.

This clone has a handful of counts. The rearrangement joins TRBV10-3 to TRBJ2-7; D might be TRBD2 (5 bases). V lost 7 bases to trimming and J lost 3 bases, with 13 bases between them. The V gene's germline CDR1 is ENHRY and CDR2 SYGVKD. CDR3 length: 13 residues. In DNA, the CDR3 is TGTGCCATCAAAAGCGCCGGGGACTACGAGCAGTACTTC. Translating gives CAIKSAGDYEQYF.

V is TRBV6-5 and J is TRBJ2-7; 8 bases align to TRBD1. V was clipped by 8 bases and J by 5 bases; unmatched bases: 14. Germline loops: CDR1 MNHEY, CDR2 SVGAGI. The CDR3 runs 15 residues. Written as DNA, the CDR3 is TGTGCCAGCGGAACCGCCGGGACAGGTACCCACGAGCAGTACTTC. Residues: CASGTAGTGTHEQYF.

This CDR3 is CASSFRVSYEQYF. In nucleotides, the CDR3 is TGTGCCAGCAGCTTCAGGGTTTCCTACGAGCAGTACTTC. The J gene is TRBJ2-7, the V gene TRBV5-6; D perhaps matches TRBD1 (5 bases). Germline lookup yields CDR1 SGHDT and CDR2 YYEEEE. Trimming stripped 2 bases from V and 1 base from J, with 7 bases between. This CDR3 has 13 residues.

The rearrangement uses TRBV7-9 and TRBJ2-3, with D possibly being TRBD1 (5 bases). The V gene lost 8 bases and the J gene lost 0 bases, with 15 bases spanning the gap. The CDR3 consists of 15 residues. Germline V gives CDR1 SEHNR, CDR2 FQNEAQ (reference sequence). CDR3 sequence: CASDDSWASTDTQYF. In DNA, the CDR3 is TGTGCCAGCGATGACAGTTGGGCTAGCACAGATACGCAGTATTTT.

DNA of the CDR3: TGTGCCAGCAGTGAATGGGGGCCCACTGAAGCTTTCTTT. It translates to CASSEWGPTEAFF. The V call is TRBV6-1, the J call TRBJ1-1, with D tentatively TRBD1 (6 bases). V lost 2 bases, J lost 4 bases, and 8 bases lay in between. The CDR3 is 13 residues long. CDR1 MNHNS and CDR2 SASEGT come from the germline V gene.

V usage is TRBV5-1 and J usage is TRBJ1-2; D possibly corresponds to TRBD1 (6 bases). Trimming took off 2 bases at V and 0 bases at J, with 8 bases between the two ends. The germline CDR1 and CDR2 sequences are SGHRS and YFSETQ. CDR3 length equals 14 residues. In DNA, the CDR3 is TGCGCCAGCAGCTTAGGGGGAGCTAACTATGGCTACACCTTC. Its translation is CASSLGGANYGYTF.

The chain uses TRBV6-2 or TRBV6-3 and TRBJ2-5; D gene unclear. V gave up 5 bases and J gave up 2 bases, with 12 bases separating them. The CDR3 is made up of 14 amino acids. From germline, CDR1 is MNHEY and CDR2 SVGEGT. The CDR3 sequence is CASSRLISQETQYF. CDR3 DNA: TGTGCCAGCAGTCGCCTAATCTCTCAAGAGACCCAGTACTTC.

The CDR3 loop is CASSQVFTGAAGETQYF. The CDR3 nucleotides are TGCGCCAGCAGCCAAGTGTTTACGGGAGCGGCAGGGGAGACCCAGTACTTC. V gene TRBV4-1 combines with J gene TRBJ2-5, with a tentative D call TRBD2 (6 bases). Germline lookup yields CDR1 MGHRA and CDR2 YSYEKL. This CDR3 has 17 residues. Between the trimmed V and J ends, which lost 1 base and 5 bases, there was a span of 20 bases.

The V gene is TRBV28, the J gene TRBJ2-5; a weak D match, TRBD1 (6 bases). This CDR3 comprises 16 residues. The V end lost 5 bases, the J end lost 0 bases, and 16 bases lay between the germline ends. Germline V lookup: CDR1 MDHEN, CDR2 SYDVKM. Written as DNA, the CDR3 is TGTGCCAGCAGTCCCAGCGGACAGAGCCACCAAGAGACCCAGTACTTC. It specifies CASSPSGQSHQETQYF.

This chain uses TRBV6-7 with TRBJ2-5; TRBD1 matches at 7 bases. TRBV6-7 carries the ORF label, with uncertain function. The CDR3 contains 16 residues. J lost 5 bases, V lost 5 bases, and 14 bases had no gene match. The CDR3 DNA is TGTGCCAGCAGTGAACCCCCGGCACAGGGGCGCGAGACCCAGTACTTC. Protein: CASSEPPAQGRETQYF.

V is TRBV6-2 or TRBV6-3 and J is TRBJ2-5; D not resolved. The CDR3 runs to 13 residues. Trimming took 4 bases from V and 5 from J, leaving 11 bases between them. Germline CDR1 MNHEY, CDR2 SVGEGT. Here the CDR3 reads CASSSGSWETQYF. The CDR3 nucleotides are TGTGCCAGCAGTTCCGGGTCATGGGAGACCCAGTACTTC.

The rearrangement joins TRBV27 to TRBJ1-5; 7 nucleotides line up with TRBD1. Germline V lookup: CDR1 MNHEY, CDR2 SMNVEV (reference sequence). This CDR3 is built from 16 residues. Losses at the gene ends were 0 bases for V and 5 bases for J; bases not matched to a gene: 7. CDR3 sequence reads: CASSLSGGSGYQPQHF. DNA for the CDR3: TGTGCCAGCAGTTTATCAGGGGGCAGCGGGTATCAGCCCCAGCATTTT.

This chain links TRBV29-1 with TRBJ2-5; 8 positions agree with TRBD2. CDR1 and CDR2 from the germline V gene are SQVTM and ANQGSEA. Trimming took 7 bases from V and 5 from J; bases not matched to a gene: 9. This CDR3 is built from 13 residues. For the CDR3, the DNA is TGCAGCGGCCGCGGGGGGCCGGGGGAGACCCAGTACTTC. Protein sequence: CSGRGGPGETQYF.

CDR3 in DNA: TGCGCCAGCAGTTTGCCGGGACAGGGCACAGATACGCAGTATTTT. It encodes CASSLPGQGTDTQYF. This chain links TRBV10-1 with TRBJ2-3; TRBD1 agrees at 8 bases. From germline, CDR1 is WNHNN and CDR2 SYGVQD (reference sequence). Unmatched junction bases numbered 5, after V lost 5 bases and J lost 1 base. The CDR3 runs 15 residues.

This clone was recorded a few times. In nucleotides, the CDR3 is TGTGCCAGTAGTCTTACAGGGGAAATAGGGCCCCAGCATTTT. Protein product: CASSLTGEIGPQHF. The chain is built from TRBV19 and TRBJ1-5; the match to TRBD1 covers 7 bases. This CDR3 has 14 amino acids. Per germline, CDR1 LNHDA and CDR2 SQIVND (reference sequence). V shed 5 bases, J shed 9 bases, and the junction held 10 bases outside the gene matches.